Listed here are 29 T cell receptor beta chains from one sample, sequenced in a study of shared clonotypes between healthy human individuals. Using immunoSEQ multiplex PCR, the repertoire was profiled, and TCRdb retains in-frame clones only, with some absent. This sample has around 750,000 clones, with under 80% found just once. The sample was memory CD4+ T cells sorted from blood. As to subset: CD45RA-negative fraction. The source is a woman aged 25 to 45 in good health.

This chain connects TRBV5-1 to TRBJ2-3; TRBD2 might be the D (5 bases). This CDR3 contains 12 residues. The germline CDR1 and CDR2 sequences are SGHRS and YFSETQ. The germline V and J ends were trimmed by 4 bases and 6 bases, with 9 bases remaining between them. The CDR3 region is CASSPEGDTQYF. As DNA, the CDR3 is TGCGCCAGCAGCCCCGAGGGCGATACGCAGTATTTT.

The chain links TRBV30 to TRBJ2-1; D may correspond to TRBD1 or TRBD2 (5 bases each). This CDR3 region has 14 residues. V shed 2 bases and J shed 7 bases, with 15 bases lying between them. CDR1 is GTSNPN and CDR2 is SVGIG in the germline V gene (reference sequence). In nucleotides, the CDR3 is TGTGCCTGGAGTCCGGGGCCCGGACCTAATGAGCAGTTCTTC. Translation: CAWSPGPGPNEQFF.

This chain connects TRBV28 to TRBJ1-4; 7 bases agree with TRBD1. This CDR3 region has 15 residues. The germline gives CDR1 MDHEN, CDR2 SYDVKM. The V and J ends lost 4 bases and 11 bases, in that order; junction bases with no gene match: 13. CDR3 sequence reads: CASSSPSRTGEKLFF. CDR3 coding DNA: TGTGCCAGCAGTTCGCCCTCGCGAACAGGGGAGAAACTGTTTTTT. The full variable domain, its missing parts supplied by reference TRBV28 and TRBJ1-4, is DVKVTQSSRYLVKRTGEKVFLECVQDMDHENMFWYRQDPGLGLRLIYFSYDVKMKEKGDIPEGYSVSREKKERFSLILESASTNQTSMYLCASSSPSRTGEKLFFGSGTQLSVL.

This chain joins TRBV6-6 and TRBJ1-2; TRBD1 might be the D (6 bases). The CDR3 runs 16 residues. The ends were cut back, 6 bases at V and 2 bases at J, with 19 bases in the middle. Germline V gene sequence: CDR1 MNHNY, CDR2 SVGAGI (reference sequence). CDR3 region: CASSFFGGQGNYGYTF. CDR3 coding DNA: TGTGCCAGCAGCTTTTTCGGGGGGCAGGGAAACTATGGCTACACCTTC.

The chain is built from TRBV10-1 and TRBJ2-3; D not certain. CDR3 length: 14 residues. Germline CDR1 and CDR2: WNHNN and SYGVQD (reference sequence). V was shortened by 6 bases and J by 4 bases, with 14 bases between the two germline ends. The CDR3 DNA sequence: TGCGCCAGCAGCTCCGGGTCTGTGGCAGATACGCAGTATTTT. It translates to CASSSGSVADTQYF.

The DNA for the CDR3 is TGTGCCAGCAGCGTGGGCAGGGAGGCCACTGAAGCTTTCTTT. This gives the protein CASSVGREATEAFF. The J gene is TRBJ1-1, the V gene TRBV9; maybe TRBD1 (5 bases). Germline CDR1 SGDLS, CDR2 YYNGEE. Trimming took 2 bases from V and 4 from J, leaving 12 bases between them. The CDR3 is 14 amino acids.

A remark on this clone: Other nucleotide sequences from this sample produce the same CDR3. The J gene is TRBJ1-2, the V gene TRBV15; no definite D call. The germline gives CDR1 LNHNV, CDR2 YYDKDF (reference sequence). This CDR3 contains 14 residues. Trimming left V 0 bases short and J 3 bases short, with 8 bases between. Here the CDR3 reads CATSRDRGDYGYTF. DNA for the CDR3: TGTGCCACCAGCAGAGATCGTGGAGACTATGGCTACACCTTC.

V usage is TRBV5-4 and J usage is TRBJ2-5, with D uncertain. The CDR3 length is 14 residues. V was clipped by 0 bases and J by 5 bases, with 11 bases between them. Germline lookup yields CDR1 SGHNT and CDR2 YYREEE (reference sequence). CDR3 sequence (DNA): TGTGCCAGCAGCTTGGCGGTTACGGAGGAGACCCAGTACTTC. As protein: CASSLAVTEETQYF.

This clone was detected only a few times. This chain connects TRBV5-4 to TRBJ2-7; TRBD2 aligns across 11 bases. The CDR3 totals 15 residues. V lost 4 bases, J lost 2 bases, and 5 bases stayed unmatched. Germline CDR1 is SGHNT and CDR2 is YYREEE (reference sequence). The CDR3 DNA reads as TGTGCCAGCAGCGTAGGGACTAGCGGAACCTACGAGCAGTACTTC. Translating gives CASSVGTSGTYEQYF.

This rearrangement joins TRBV30 to TRBJ1-5; the D gene is possibly TRBD1 (5 bases). The CDR3 has 15 amino acids. The germline V and J ends were trimmed by 0 bases and 2 bases, with 11 bases remaining between them. CDR1 and CDR2 from the germline V gene are GTSNPN and SVGIG (reference sequence). CDR3 coding DNA: TGTGCCTGGAGTGTAGCGGCAGGGCGCAATCAGCCCCAGCATTTT. This gives the protein CAWSVAAGRNQPQHF.

This clone showed up just a few times. The chain joins TRBV4-2 to TRBJ2-2; no firm D call. There are 9 residues in the CDR3. CDR1 and CDR2 from the germline V gene are LGHNA and YNFKEQ. V was shortened by 9 bases and J by 13 bases, with 9 bases between the two germline ends. The CDR3 nucleotides are TGTGCCAGGGCCCGTGGGCTGTTTTTT. The encoded protein is CARARGLFF.

The chain couples TRBV5-1 to TRBJ2-3; TRBD1 is a possible D gene (5 bases). CDR1 SGHRS and CDR2 YFSETQ come from the germline V gene. Deletions cut 2 bases from V and 12 bases from J, with 22 bases between. The CDR3 covers 15 residues. This CDR3 is CASSFPWKGSKEQYF. CDR3 DNA sequence: TGCGCCAGCAGCTTCCCTTGGAAGGGGTCGAAAGAACAGTATTTT.

The rearrangement uses TRBV18 and TRBJ2-1; D gene uncertain. Germline CDR1 and CDR2: KGHSH and LQKENI. The germline V and J ends were trimmed by 6 bases and 7 bases, with 19 bases remaining between them. The CDR3 covers 15 residues. CDR3 region: CASSAVQLGGNEQFF. The DNA for the CDR3 is TGTGCCAGCTCCGCTGTGCAACTGGGTGGGAATGAGCAGTTCTTC.

This clone came up a few times. The chain links TRBV19 to TRBJ2-3, with 9 nucleotides matching TRBD2. The CDR3 covers 16 residues. V was pared by 5 bases and J by 4 bases, with 10 bases of the junction left unmatched. Germline CDR1 LNHDA, CDR2 SQIVND (reference sequence). CDR3 bases: TGTGCCAGTAGTGCCCGGGTAGCGGGAGTAGCAGATACGCAGTATTTT. This codes for CASSARVAGVADTQYF.

CDR3 nucleotides: TGTGCCATCAGTGTGGACGGTTCCTACAATGAGCAGTTCTTC. This codes for CAISVDGSYNEQFF. The V and J genes are TRBV10-3 and TRBJ2-1; D unclear. Germline CDR1 ENHRY, CDR2 SYGVKD. The CDR3 loop spans 14 amino acids. Between the trimmed V and J ends, which lost 4 bases and 1 base, there was a span of 8 bases.

This clone was recorded once. V gene TRBV19 combines with J gene TRBJ2-1, with TRBD2 as a possible D gene (5 bases). This CDR3 is 14 amino acids long. V dropped 5 bases and J dropped 9 bases, with 17 bases sitting between them. The germline V gene encodes CDR1 LNHDA and CDR2 SQIVND (reference sequence). CDR3: CASSLALGGGEQFF. CDR3 bases: TGTGCCAGTAGTTTAGCGCTAGGTGGTGGTGAGCAGTTCTTC.

This clone has more than one count but fewer than ten. The chain links TRBV15 to TRBJ2-5; 11 bases line up with TRBD1. From germline, CDR1 is LNHNV and CDR2 YYDKDF (reference sequence). The CDR3 spans 16 residues. The trim removed 1 base at V and 5 bases at J, leaving 6 bases unmatched. The DNA of the CDR3 is TGTGCCACCAGCAGAGTTATCGGGACAGGGGGTGAGACCCAGTACTTC. Its protein is CATSRVIGTGGETQYF.

The genes are TRBV10-1 and TRBJ2-5; 9 bases match TRBD2. The tail of the sequence fits TRBJ2-7 better, so the J call may be wrong. From germline, CDR1 is WNHNN and CDR2 SYGVQD (reference sequence). This CDR3 spans 13 amino acids. The CDR3: CASSGREGGEQYF. The CDR3 DNA sequence: TGCGCCAGCAGTGGGCGGGAGGGAGGCGAGCAGTACTTC.

Concerning this clone itself: Just one base apart from a much larger clone, this may be a read error. The rearrangement uses TRBV11-2 and TRBJ2-2; 8 positions agree with TRBD1. The germline V gene encodes CDR1 SGHAT and CDR2 FQNNGV. This CDR3 spans 14 amino acids. V was clipped by 5 bases and J by 4 bases; unmatched bases: 3. CDR3 protein: CASSPGQGTGELFF. DNA of the CDR3: TGTGCCAGCAGCCCTGGACAGGGCACCGGGGAGCTGTTTTTT.

The chain links TRBV27 to TRBJ1-1; D is perhaps TRBD1 (6 bases). V was clipped by 8 bases and J by 4 bases, with 11 bases between them. The length of the CDR3 is 12 residues. Germline V gives CDR1 MNHEY, CDR2 SMNVEV (reference sequence). This CDR3 reads CASGRQATEAFF. CDR3 bases: TGTGCCAGCGGACGACAGGCCACTGAAGCTTTCTTT.

The chain employs TRBV2 and TRBJ2-3; D could derive from TRBD1 or TRBD2 (6 bases each). V was trimmed by 11 bases and J by 2 bases, leaving 17 bases between them. Germline CDR1 SNHLY, CDR2 FYNNEI. The CDR3 totals 14 residues. CDR3 protein: CAGEGGSNTDTQYF. CDR3 DNA: TGTGCCGGGGAAGGGGGGTCAAACACAGATACGCAGTATTTT.

In this sample, this clone turned up a few times. A much larger clonotype is one base distant, so this may be a read error. The same CDR3 also results from other DNA sequences found in this sample. The V gene is TRBV5-1, the J gene TRBJ2-1; D not resolved. V lost 4 bases and J 0 bases, leaving 11 bases between the germline ends. CDR3 length equals 15 residues. Germline assignment: CDR1 SGHRS and CDR2 YFSETQ. Written as DNA, the CDR3 is TGCGCCAGCAGCGCCGACTCGAGCTCCTACAATGAGCAGTTCTTC. Translated, it gives CASSADSSSYNEQFF.

This sequence joins TRBV18 and TRBJ1-4; D might be TRBD1 (6 bases). Trimming cost V 4 bases and J 3 bases, with 15 bases left between them. The germline V gene encodes CDR1 KGHSH and CDR2 LQKENI. CDR3 size: 16 residues. The CDR3, as DNA: TGTGCCAGCTCACTGAGACAGGTCGATTCTAATGAAAAACTGTTTTTT. Its protein is CASSLRQVDSNEKLFF.

This chain connects TRBV5-4 to TRBJ2-7; 7 bases are shared with TRBD2. This CDR3 region has 15 residues. J lost 0 bases, V lost 4 bases, and 7 bases had no gene match. The germline V gene encodes CDR1 SGHNT and CDR2 YYREEE (reference sequence). The CDR3 spells CASSESGKSSYEQYF. In nucleotides, the CDR3 is TGTGCCAGCAGCGAAAGCGGGAAGAGCTCCTACGAGCAGTACTTC.

Turning to this clone: The same CDR3 is also encoded by other DNA sequences in this sample. The CDR3 protein is CASSGQSNQPQHF. CDR3 DNA sequence: TGTGCCAGTAGCGGACAGAGCAATCAGCCCCAGCATTTT. This chain connects TRBV19 to TRBJ1-5; perhaps TRBD1 as D (6 bases). The germline V and J ends were trimmed by 6 bases and 1 base, with 7 bases remaining between them. Germline V CDR1 and CDR2: LNHDA, SQIVND (reference sequence). The CDR3 extends over 13 amino acids.

CDR3 sequence (DNA): TGTGCCAGCAGCTCGGCTGCCTACACAGATACGCAGTATTTT. Translation: CASSSAAYTDTQYF. V usage is TRBV5-4 and J usage is TRBJ2-3; the D is unclear. The V end lost 3 bases, the J end lost 2 bases, and 10 bases lay between the germline ends. The CDR3 contains 14 residues. Germline V lookup: CDR1 SGHNT, CDR2 YYREEE (reference sequence).

With regard to this clone: Other DNA sequences of this sample code for an identical CDR3. The chain carries TRBV7-8 and TRBJ1-1; the D gene is possibly TRBD1 (5 bases). The CDR3 totals 13 residues. V was trimmed by 3 bases and J by 2 bases, leaving 7 bases between them. Germline lookup yields CDR1 SGHVS and CDR2 FQNEAQ. CDR3: CASSLTENTEAFF. For the CDR3, the DNA is TGTGCCAGCAGCTTGACAGAAAACACTGAAGCTTTCTTT.

V usage is TRBV7-6 and J usage is TRBJ1-3, with a weak D call TRBD1 (5 bases). CDR3 length: 18 amino acids. Germline CDR1 SGHVS, CDR2 FNYEAQ. The V end lost 1 base, the J end lost 2 bases, and 18 bases lay between the germline ends. The DNA for the CDR3 is TGTGCCAGCAGCTTAGAGTTCGGGACGGGCAGGGCTGGAAACACCATATATTTT. Protein sequence: CASSLEFGTGRAGNTIYF.

This clone appeared a few times. The V call is TRBV7-8, the J call TRBJ1-1; 8 bases line up with TRBD1. Trimming removed 5 bases from V and 11 bases from J; junction bases left unmatched: 10. Germline CDR1 and CDR2: SGHVS and FQNEAQ. The CDR3 sequence is 13 residues long. CDR3 region: CASSPGQGAPAFF. The DNA of the CDR3 is TGTGCCAGCAGCCCGGGGCAGGGGGCGCCGGCTTTCTTT.